The 32 T cell receptor beta chains below all came from one sample that was sequenced in a study of blood T cell repertoires in COVID-19. The assay was immunoSEQ multiplex PCR, and TCRdb's table has in-frame clones only and misses some. The sample contains 300,000 to 450,000 clones, 70% to 90% of which appear only once. Sample: peripheral blood. Receptors were obtained from a woman in her 30s with COVID-19, enrolled during active disease.

The chain links TRBV21-1 to TRBJ2-4; the DNA was not used to check the table's D call, TRBD1. TRBV21-1 is an annotated pseudogene. This CDR3 is built from 13 residues. The CDR3 loop is CASIGEPLNIQYF. CDR3 DNA sequence: TGTGCCAGCATAGGGGAACCTTTAAACATTCAGTACTTC.

This clone has a handful of counts. This chain links TRBV4-3 with TRBJ1-3; a possible D gene is TRBD1 (5 bases). V was pared by 0 bases and J by 4 bases, with 19 bases between. This CDR3 has 18 amino acids. Germline assignment: CDR1 LGHNA and CDR2 YSLEER. CDR3 nucleotides: TGCGCCAGCAGCCAAGATGTCTTACTAAGGGGCTGGGGAAACACCATATATTTT. As protein: CASSQDVLLRGWGNTIYF.

The chain couples TRBV4-2 to TRBJ2-1; a weak D match, TRBD2 (6 bases). The V end lost 0 bases, the J end lost 4 bases, and 13 bases lay between the germline ends. CDR3 length: 16 residues. Germline V lookup: CDR1 LGHNA, CDR2 YNFKEQ. The CDR3 DNA reads as TGTGCCAGCAGCCAAGATAGGGCTAGCGATTACAATGAGCAGTTCTTC. This encodes CASSQDRASDYNEQFF.

The V call is TRBV28, the J call TRBJ2-7; TRBD1 aligns across 12 bases. Germline V gives CDR1 MDHEN, CDR2 SYDVKM. The trim removed 5 bases at V and 4 bases at J, leaving 9 bases unmatched. There are 16 residues in the CDR3. CDR3 in DNA: TGTGCCAGCAGTCCTCCGGGACAGGGGGCTGGTTACGAGCAGTACTTC. This encodes CASSPPGQGAGYEQYF.

The CDR3 DNA follows: TGTGCCTGGACCCAGGGCCCCGCTAACTATGGCTACACCTTC. It codes for CAWTQGPANYGYTF. J is TRBJ1-2 and V is TRBV30, with D possibly matching TRBD1 (5 bases). V lost 4 bases and J lost 0, with 12 bases in between. Germline CDR1 GTSNPN, CDR2 SVGIG (reference sequence). The length of the CDR3 is 14 residues.

The chain employs TRBV4-3 and TRBJ2-3; D is undetermined. Germline CDR1 reads LGHNA; CDR2 reads YSLEER. V was trimmed by 0 bases and J by 2 bases, leaving 9 bases between them. The length of the CDR3 is 15 residues. The CDR3 region is CASSQEWSYTDTQYF. CDR3 bases: TGCGCCAGCAGCCAAGAATGGAGTTACACAGATACGCAGTATTTT.

The rearrangement uses TRBV29-1 and TRBJ1-2; 7 bases match TRBD1. In germline, CDR1 is SQVTM, CDR2 ANQGSEA. This CDR3 is 16 amino acids long. J was trimmed by 1 base and V by 1 base; bases with no gene match: 9. The CDR3 sequence: CSVEVEGAGVNYGYTF. CDR3 nucleotides: TGCAGCGTTGAAGTAGAGGGGGCAGGGGTTAACTATGGCTACACCTTC.

The chain couples TRBV9 to TRBJ2-7, with 9 bases aligning to TRBD1. The length of the CDR3 is 14 residues. The J segment lost 3 bases and the V segment lost 2 bases, leaving 3 bases of the junction unmatched. CDR1 is SGDLS and CDR2 is YYNGEE in the germline V gene. The CDR3 DNA sequence: TGTGCCAGCAGCGTTGCGGACAGGGGCTACGAGCAGTACTTC. Translated: CASSVADRGYEQYF.

The V gene is TRBV10-1, the J gene TRBJ2-3, with a weak D call TRBD2 (6 bases). With 4 bases removed from V and 2 bases from J, the gap between germline ends came to 10 bases. CDR1 is WNHNN, CDR2 SYGVQD, per germline (reference sequence). CDR3 length equals 14 residues. The CDR3: CASSVRGTTDTQYF. The CDR3 nucleotides read TGCGCCAGCAGTGTGCGGGGTACCACAGATACGCAGTATTTT.

The genes are TRBV4-1 and TRBJ2-3; 9 nucleotides agree with TRBD1. Germline V gives CDR1 MGHRA, CDR2 YSYEKL. The CDR3 length is 17 residues. V was clipped by 2 bases and J by 0 bases; unmatched bases: 6. CDR3 DNA: TGCGCCAGCAGCCAAACCCCGGGACAGGGAAGCACAGATACGCAGTATTTT. Amino acid sequence: CASSQTPGQGSTDTQYF.

This clone was observed a single time. The chain recombines TRBV7-8 with TRBJ1-2, with D possibly TRBD1 on 5 matching bases. With 3 bases removed from V and 6 bases from J, the gap between germline ends came to 11 bases. Germline CDR1 is SGHVS and CDR2 is FQNEAQ. The CDR3 is 13 residues long. The CDR3 DNA reads TGTGCCAGCAGCTTTAGGGCAGGGAATGGCTACACCTTC. This codes for CASSFRAGNGYTF. The full variable domain, rest sourced from reference TRBV7-8 and TRBJ1-2, is GAGVSQSPRYKVAKRGQDVALRCDPISGHVSLFWYQQALGQGPEFLTYFQNEAQLDKSGLPSDRFFAERPEGSVSTLKIQRTQQEDSAVYLCASSFRAGNGYTFGSGTRLTVV.

The rearrangement uses TRBV18 and TRBJ2-1; 10 nucleotides line up with TRBD2. CDR3 length: 17 amino acids. V trimming: 4 bases; J trimming: 5 bases; junction bases outside the gene matches: 11. From germline, CDR1 is KGHSH and CDR2 LQKENI. CDR3 DNA sequence: TGTGCCAGCTCACTACAACCGGGACTAGCGATGAACAATGAGCAGTTCTTC. Its protein product is CASSLQPGLAMNNEQFF.

This rearrangement joins TRBV19 to TRBJ2-5; D possibly corresponds to TRBD1 (5 bases). The germline V and J ends were trimmed by 0 bases and 7 bases, with 15 bases remaining between them. Germline V CDR1 and CDR2: LNHDA, SQIVND (reference sequence). This CDR3 is built from 15 residues. The CDR3 nucleotides are TGTGCCAGTAGTATAGAGATAACAGGAGAAAGGACCCAGTACTTC. Residues: CASSIEITGERTQYF. The whole variable domain, remainder taken from reference TRBV19 and TRBJ2-5, is DGGITQSPKYLFRKEGQNVTLSCEQNLNHDAMYWYRQDPGQGLRLIYYSQIVNDFQKGDIAEGYSVSREKKESFPLTVTSAQKNPTAFYLCASSIEITGERTQYFGPGTRLLVL.

The sample holds one count of this clone. This chain joins TRBV5-1 and TRBJ1-1; 11 bases fit TRBD1. Trimming cost V 4 bases and J 1 base; bases outside gene matches: 9. Germline values: CDR1 SGHRS, CDR2 YFSETQ. This CDR3 is built from 17 residues. CDR3 nucleotide sequence: TGCGCCAGCAGCCTTGGACAGGGGGCCTACTCGAACACTGAAGCTTTCTTT. Translation gives CASSLGQGAYSNTEAFF. Filled out from reference TRBV5-1 and TRBJ1-1, the complete variable domain reads KAGVTQTPRYLIKTRGQQVTLSCSPISGHRSVSWYQQTPGQGLQFLFEYFSETQRNKGNFPGRFSGRQFSNSRSEMNVSTLELGDSALYLCASSLGQGAYSNTEAFFGQGTRLTVV.

The rearrangement joins TRBV5-8 to TRBJ2-5, with TRBD2 as a possible D gene (6 bases). CDR1 and CDR2 from the germline V gene are SGHTS and YDEGEE. The CDR3 loop spans 14 amino acids. Trimming took 4 bases from V and 4 from J, leaving 14 bases between them. CDR3 nucleotide sequence: TGTGCCAGCAGCCTCCCGGGACTCCGAGAGACCCAGTACTTC. Its translation is CASSLPGLRETQYF.

The CDR3 is CASSRTGVRSPLHF. In DNA, the CDR3 is TGTGCCAGCAGCCGGACAGGGGTACGTTCACCCCTCCACTTT. The chain recombines TRBV6-5 with TRBJ1-6; 9 bases are shared with TRBD1. V shed 6 bases and J 9 bases; nucleotides not matched to a gene: 6. The germline V gene encodes CDR1 MNHEY and CDR2 SVGAGI. This CDR3 comprises 14 residues.

J is TRBJ1-1 and V is TRBV7-2; the D is unclear. From germline, CDR1 is SGHTA and CDR2 FQGNSA. The CDR3 is 13 amino acids. Trimming stripped 5 bases from V and 7 bases from J, with 14 bases between. The CDR3 DNA follows: TGTGCCAGCAGCCCTGGGCAGCTGGATGAAGCTTTCTTT. Its protein product is CASSPGQLDEAFF. The variable domain in full, with the rest retrieved from reference TRBV7-2 and TRBJ1-1, is GAGVSQSPSNKVTEKGKDVELRCDPISGHTALYWYRQSLGQGLEFLIYFQGNSAPDKSGLPSDRFSAERTGGSVSTLTIQRTQQEDSAVYLCASSPGQLDEAFFGQGTRLTVV.

This sequence joins TRBV28 and TRBJ2-7, with 7 bases matching TRBD1. With 6 bases clipped from V and 2 bases from J, the junction kept 10 bases outside the gene matches. CDR3 length equals 15 residues. Germline CDR1 reads MDHEN; CDR2 reads SYDVKM. The CDR3 is CASRFDRVPAYEQYF. In DNA, the CDR3 is TGTGCCAGCAGGTTTGACAGGGTCCCAGCCTACGAGCAGTACTTC. Supplemented by reference TRBV28 and TRBJ2-7, the full variable domain reads DVKVTQSSRYLVKRTGEKVFLECVQDMDHENMFWYRQDPGLGLRLIYFSYDVKMKEKGDIPEGYSVSREKKERFSLILESASTNQTSMYLCASRFDRVPAYEQYFGPGTRLTVT.

CDR3 bases: TGTGCCAGCAGCTTGGGACAGGGTCGCACCGGGGAGCTGTTTTTT. Amino acid sequence: CASSLGQGRTGELFF. V usage is TRBV7-2 and J usage is TRBJ2-2; 9 nucleotides agree with TRBD1. Trimming removed 3 bases from V and 4 bases from J; junction bases left unmatched: 3. The CDR3 has 15 residues. CDR1 and CDR2 (germline): SGHTA, FQGNSA.

The gene calls are TRBV6-5 and TRBJ2-1; tentatively, D is TRBD2 (6 bases). This CDR3 comprises 15 residues. V gave up 5 bases and J gave up 6 bases, with 17 bases separating them. Germline V gives CDR1 MNHEY, CDR2 SVGAGI. The CDR3: CASSPRLSGANEQFF. CDR3 DNA sequence: TGTGCCAGCAGTCCTCGACTGTCGGGAGCCAATGAGCAGTTCTTC.

The rearrangement joins TRBV18 to TRBJ1-5; D gene ambiguous. The CDR3 length is 15 residues. V dropped 3 bases and J dropped 0 bases, with 9 bases sitting between them. In germline, CDR1 is KGHSH, CDR2 LQKENI. The CDR3 coding sequence is TGTGCCAGCTCACCTACCCTAAATAGCAATCAGCCCCAGCATTTT. This translates into CASSPTLNSNQPQHF.

The V and J genes are TRBV7-2 and TRBJ2-6; 12 positions match TRBD2. This CDR3 has 17 amino acids. Trimming removed 5 bases from V and 4 bases from J; junction bases left unmatched: 6. The V gene's germline CDR1 is SGHTA and CDR2 FQGNSA. The CDR3 DNA sequence: TGTGCCAGCAGCCCCACTAGCGGGAGGCACGGGGCCAACGTCCTGACTTTC. Its translation is CASSPTSGRHGANVLTF.

The gene calls are TRBV6-5 and TRBJ1-1; weak D call: TRBD1 (5 bases). The V end was cut by 3 bases, the J end by 2 bases, with 10 bases between. Per the germline V gene, CDR1 is MNHEY and CDR2 is SVGAGI. CDR3 size: 14 residues. CDR3: CASSYAGPNTEAFF. The DNA of the CDR3 is TGTGCCAGCAGTTATGCGGGACCAAACACTGAAGCTTTCTTT.

This chain connects TRBV4-1 to TRBJ2-1, with 8 bases fitting TRBD2. Looked up from germline, CDR1 is MGHRA and CDR2 is YSYEKL. The ends lost 0 bases at V and 4 bases at J; junction bases unmatched: 5. This CDR3 has 16 residues. The CDR3 DNA reads as TGCGCCAGCAGCCAAGATTCGGCGGGAGGATACAATGAGCAGTTCTTC. Translated: CASSQDSAGGYNEQFF.

The chain uses TRBV6-5 and TRBJ2-3; D unclear. V lost 2 bases and J 5 bases, leaving 8 bases between the germline ends. CDR1 MNHEY and CDR2 SVGAGI come from the germline V gene. The CDR3 loop spans 13 amino acids. CDR3 loop: CASSYGPGDTQYF. The CDR3 bases are TGTGCCAGCAGTTACGGTCCAGGAGATACGCAGTATTTT.

This clone was found once. The chain recombines TRBV30 with TRBJ2-5; weak D call: TRBD1 (6 bases). The CDR3 has 12 residues. CDR1 and CDR2 (germline): GTSNPN, SVGIG (reference sequence). Trimming took 3 bases from V and 3 from J, leaving 8 bases between them. The CDR3 region has the DNA TGTGCCTGGAGCAGGGGCAAAGAGACCCAGTACTTC. It codes for CAWSRGKETQYF. Drawing the rest from reference TRBV30 and TRBJ2-5, the complete variable domain is SQTIHQWPATLVQPVGSPLSLECTVEGTSNPNLYWYRQAAGRGLQLLFYSVGIGQISSEVPQNLSASRPQDRQFILSSKKLLLSDSGFYLCAWSRGKETQYFGPGTRLLVL.

The chain carries TRBV10-3 and TRBJ2-7, with a possible D match to TRBD2 (5 bases). This CDR3 has 13 amino acids. The V gene's germline CDR1 is ENHRY and CDR2 SYGVKD. The V and J ends lost 8 bases and 2 bases respectively, with 13 bases between them. The CDR3 region has the DNA TGTGCCATCGGGTTGGGAGATGCCTACGAGCAGTACTTC. It translates to CAIGLGDAYEQYF.

J is TRBJ1-5 and V is TRBV19; D is perhaps TRBD1 (5 bases). This CDR3 spans 14 amino acids. Germline loops: CDR1 LNHDA, CDR2 SQIVND (reference sequence). V was pared by 7 bases and J by 6 bases, with 16 bases between. CDR3 sequence reads: CASILQGGGQPQHF. CDR3 DNA: TGTGCCAGTATTCTCCAGGGAGGTGGTCAGCCCCAGCATTTT.

The CDR3 here is CASSRQGGTYGYTF. CDR3 in DNA: TGTGCCAGTAGTCGACAGGGCGGGACCTATGGCTACACCTTC. The chain links TRBV19 to TRBJ1-2; TRBD1 matches 7 bases. Per the germline V gene, CDR1 is LNHDA and CDR2 is SQIVND (reference sequence). The V and J ends lost 5 bases and 4 bases, in that order; junction bases with no gene match: 7. The CDR3 has 14 amino acids.

The chain is built from TRBV5-1 and TRBJ1-1; D remains ambiguous. Trimming stripped 0 bases from V and 1 base from J, with 10 bases between. Germline V CDR1 and CDR2: SGHRS, YFSETQ. This CDR3 is 15 amino acids long. The CDR3 nucleotides are TGCGCCAGCAGCTTGGGGGCATCTCCGAACACTGAAGCTTTCTTT. Its translation: CASSLGASPNTEAFF.

V and J are TRBV14 and TRBJ2-2, with a possible D match to TRBD1 (5 bases). Germline V lookup: CDR1 SGHDN, CDR2 FVKESK. V lost 2 bases and J 6 bases, leaving 19 bases between the germline ends. The CDR3 totals 17 residues. The CDR3 DNA sequence: TGTGCCAGCAGCCAATTCCATTTCAGGGAAGGGGCCGGGGAGCTGTTTTTT. It translates to CASSQFHFREGAGELFF.

The chain joins TRBV12-2 to TRBJ2-3; no DNA check was done on the table's D call, TRBD1. TRBV12-2 is recorded as a pseudogene. This CDR3 contains 16 residues. The CDR3 loop is CASRLATGDGTDTQYF. The CDR3 nucleotides read TGTGCAAGTCGCTTAGCTACAGGGGATGGCACAGATACGCAGTATTTT.